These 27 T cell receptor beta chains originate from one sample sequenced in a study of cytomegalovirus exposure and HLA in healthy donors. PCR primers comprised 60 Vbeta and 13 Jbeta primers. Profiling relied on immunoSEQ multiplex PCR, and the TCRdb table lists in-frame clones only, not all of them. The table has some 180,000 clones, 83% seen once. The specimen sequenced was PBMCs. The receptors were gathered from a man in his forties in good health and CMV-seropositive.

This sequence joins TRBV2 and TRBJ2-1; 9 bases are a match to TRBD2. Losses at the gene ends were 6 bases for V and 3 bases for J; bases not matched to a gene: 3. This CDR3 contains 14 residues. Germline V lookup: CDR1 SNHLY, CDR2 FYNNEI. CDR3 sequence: CASSLLAGYNEQFF. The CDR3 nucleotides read TGTGCCAGCAGCCTACTAGCGGGCTACAATGAGCAGTTCTTC.

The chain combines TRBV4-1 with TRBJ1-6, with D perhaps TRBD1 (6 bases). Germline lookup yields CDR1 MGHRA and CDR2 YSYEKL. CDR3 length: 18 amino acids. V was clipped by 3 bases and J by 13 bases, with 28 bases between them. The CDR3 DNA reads TGCGCCAGCAGCCATGATGAAAGCTTTACAGGGAATAGATCGCCCCTCCACTTT. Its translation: CASSHDESFTGNRSPLHF.

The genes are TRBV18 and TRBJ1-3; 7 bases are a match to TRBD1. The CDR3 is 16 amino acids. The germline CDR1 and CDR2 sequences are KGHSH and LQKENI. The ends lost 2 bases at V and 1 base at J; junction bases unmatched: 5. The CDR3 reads CASSPVRGQSGNTIYF. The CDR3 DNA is TGTGCCAGCTCACCAGTGAGGGGGCAATCTGGAAACACCATATATTTT.

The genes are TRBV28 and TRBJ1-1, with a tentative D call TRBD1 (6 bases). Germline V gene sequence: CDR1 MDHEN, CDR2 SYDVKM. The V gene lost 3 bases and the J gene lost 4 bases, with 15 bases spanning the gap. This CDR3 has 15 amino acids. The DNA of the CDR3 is TGTGCCAGCAGTTTCAGAGGGGCCAGGGGCACTGAAGCTTTCTTT. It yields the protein CASSFRGARGTEAFF.

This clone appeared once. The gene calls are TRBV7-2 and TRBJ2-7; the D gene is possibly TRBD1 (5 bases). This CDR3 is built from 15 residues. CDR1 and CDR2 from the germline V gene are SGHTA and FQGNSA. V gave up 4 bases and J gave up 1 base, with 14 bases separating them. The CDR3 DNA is TGTGCCAGCAGCTCAAGCAGACAGCCTTCCTACGAGCAGTACTTC. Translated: CASSSSRQPSYEQYF.

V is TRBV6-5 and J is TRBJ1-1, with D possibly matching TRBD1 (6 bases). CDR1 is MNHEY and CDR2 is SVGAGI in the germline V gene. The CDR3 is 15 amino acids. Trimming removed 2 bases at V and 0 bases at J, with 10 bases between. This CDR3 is CASSYGGAVNTEAFF. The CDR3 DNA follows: TGTGCCAGCAGTTACGGGGGGGCCGTGAACACTGAAGCTTTCTTT.

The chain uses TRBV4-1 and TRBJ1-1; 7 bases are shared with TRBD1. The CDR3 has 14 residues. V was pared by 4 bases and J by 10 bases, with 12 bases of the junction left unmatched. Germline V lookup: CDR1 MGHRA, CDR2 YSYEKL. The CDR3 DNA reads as TGCGCCAGCAGCCCACCGACAGGGACGGGATCAGCTTTCTTT. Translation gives CASSPPTGTGSAFF.

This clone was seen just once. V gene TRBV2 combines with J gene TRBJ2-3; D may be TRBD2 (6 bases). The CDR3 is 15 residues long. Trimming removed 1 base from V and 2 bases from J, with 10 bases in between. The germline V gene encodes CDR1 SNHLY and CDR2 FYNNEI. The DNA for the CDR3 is TGTGCCAGCAGTGAAGGGTTGGACTACACAGATACGCAGTATTTT. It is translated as CASSEGLDYTDTQYF.

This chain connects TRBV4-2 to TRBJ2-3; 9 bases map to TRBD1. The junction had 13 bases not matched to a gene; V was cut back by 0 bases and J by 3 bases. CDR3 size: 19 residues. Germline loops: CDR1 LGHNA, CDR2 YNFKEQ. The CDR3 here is CASSQDPPGTGSWTDTQYF. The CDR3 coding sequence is TGTGCCAGCAGCCAAGATCCCCCCGGGACAGGGTCTTGGACAGATACGCAGTATTTT.

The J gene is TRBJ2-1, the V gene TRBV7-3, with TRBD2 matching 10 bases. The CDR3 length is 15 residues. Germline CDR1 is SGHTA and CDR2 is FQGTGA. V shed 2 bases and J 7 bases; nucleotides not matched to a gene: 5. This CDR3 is CASSLFLAGANEQFF. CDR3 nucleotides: TGTGCCAGCAGCTTATTTCTAGCGGGAGCGAATGAGCAGTTCTTC.

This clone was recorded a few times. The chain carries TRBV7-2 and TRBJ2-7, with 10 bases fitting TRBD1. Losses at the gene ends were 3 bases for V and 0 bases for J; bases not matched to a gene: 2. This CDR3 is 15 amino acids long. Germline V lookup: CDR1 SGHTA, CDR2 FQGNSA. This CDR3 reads CASSFDRGPSYEQYF. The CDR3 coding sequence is TGTGCCAGCAGCTTTGACAGGGGGCCCTCCTACGAGCAGTACTTC. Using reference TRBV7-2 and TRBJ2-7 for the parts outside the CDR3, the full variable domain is GAGVSQSPSNKVTEKGKDVELRCDPISGHTALYWYRQSLGQGLEFLIYFQGNSAPDKSGLPSDRFSAERTGGSVSTLTIQRTQQEDSAVYLCASSFDRGPSYEQYFGPGTRLTVT.

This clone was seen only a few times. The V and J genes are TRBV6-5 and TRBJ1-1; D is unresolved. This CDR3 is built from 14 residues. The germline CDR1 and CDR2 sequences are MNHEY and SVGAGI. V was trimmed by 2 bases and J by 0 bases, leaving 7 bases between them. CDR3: CASSYDKLNTEAFF. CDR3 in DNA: TGTGCCAGCAGTTACGACAAGCTGAACACTGAAGCTTTCTTT.

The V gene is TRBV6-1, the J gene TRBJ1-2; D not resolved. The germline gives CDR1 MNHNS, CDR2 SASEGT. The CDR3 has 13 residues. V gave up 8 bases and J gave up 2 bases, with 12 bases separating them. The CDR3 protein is CASRFEENYGYTF. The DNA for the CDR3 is TGTGCCAGCCGTTTTGAAGAGAACTATGGCTACACCTTC.

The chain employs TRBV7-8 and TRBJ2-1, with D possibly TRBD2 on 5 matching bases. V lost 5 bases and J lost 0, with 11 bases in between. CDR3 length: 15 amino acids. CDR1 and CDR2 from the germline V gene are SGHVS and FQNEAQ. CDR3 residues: CASSPRLRSYNEQFF. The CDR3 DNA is TGTGCCAGCAGCCCCAGACTACGCTCCTACAATGAGCAGTTCTTC.

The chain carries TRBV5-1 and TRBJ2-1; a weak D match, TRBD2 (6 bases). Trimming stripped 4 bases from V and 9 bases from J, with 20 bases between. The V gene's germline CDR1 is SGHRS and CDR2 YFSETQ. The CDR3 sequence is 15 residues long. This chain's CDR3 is CASSPREISGSEQFF. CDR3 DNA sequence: TGCGCCAGCAGCCCGCGGGAAATCAGTGGCAGTGAGCAGTTCTTC.

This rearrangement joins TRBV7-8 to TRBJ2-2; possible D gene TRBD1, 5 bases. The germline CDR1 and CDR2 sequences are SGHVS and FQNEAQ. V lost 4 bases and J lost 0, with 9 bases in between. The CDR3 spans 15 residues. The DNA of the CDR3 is TGTGCCAGCAGCTCAAGACAGTCGAACACCGGGGAGCTGTTTTTT. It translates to CASSSRQSNTGELFF. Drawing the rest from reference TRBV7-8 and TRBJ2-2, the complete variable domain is GAGVSQSPRYKVAKRGQDVALRCDPISGHVSLFWYQQALGQGPEFLTYFQNEAQLDKSGLPSDRFFAERPEGSVSTLKIQRTQQEDSAVYLCASSSRQSNTGELFFGEGSRLTVL.

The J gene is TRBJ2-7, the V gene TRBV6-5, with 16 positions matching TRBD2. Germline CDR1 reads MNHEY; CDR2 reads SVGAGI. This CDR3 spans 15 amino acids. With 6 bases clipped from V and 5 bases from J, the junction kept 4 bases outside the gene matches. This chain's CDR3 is CASRGLAGGRHEQYF. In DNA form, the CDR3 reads TGTGCCAGCAGGGGACTAGCGGGAGGGCGCCACGAGCAGTACTTC.

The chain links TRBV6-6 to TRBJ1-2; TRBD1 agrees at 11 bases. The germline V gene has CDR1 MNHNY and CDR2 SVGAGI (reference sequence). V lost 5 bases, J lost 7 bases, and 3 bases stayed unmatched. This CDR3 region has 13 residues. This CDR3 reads CASSGQGASGYTF. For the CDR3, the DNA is TGTGCCAGCAGTGGACAGGGGGCTTCTGGCTACACCTTC.

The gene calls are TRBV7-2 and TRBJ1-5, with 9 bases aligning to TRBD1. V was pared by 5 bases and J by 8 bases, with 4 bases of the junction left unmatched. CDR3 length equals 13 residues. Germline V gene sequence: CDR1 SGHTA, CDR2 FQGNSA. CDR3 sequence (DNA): TGTGCCAGCAGCATGGACAGGGGCAAGCCCCAGCATTTT. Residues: CASSMDRGKPQHF.

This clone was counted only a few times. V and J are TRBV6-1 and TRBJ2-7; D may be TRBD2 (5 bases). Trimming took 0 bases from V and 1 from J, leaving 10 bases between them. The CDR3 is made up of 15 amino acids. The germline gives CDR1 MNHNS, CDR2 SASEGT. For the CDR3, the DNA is TGTGCCAGCAGTGAAGCTGGCGGACTGTCCTACGAGCAGTACTTC. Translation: CASSEAGGLSYEQYF.

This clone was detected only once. CDR3 in amino acids: CASSISSAYEQYF. Here the CDR3 DNA reads TGTGCCAGCAGTATTAGCAGCGCCTACGAGCAGTACTTC. The chain employs TRBV6-1 and TRBJ2-7; the D is unclear. Trimming cost V 5 bases and J 2 bases, with 10 bases left between them. Looked up from germline, CDR1 is MNHNS and CDR2 is SASEGT. The CDR3 has 13 residues.

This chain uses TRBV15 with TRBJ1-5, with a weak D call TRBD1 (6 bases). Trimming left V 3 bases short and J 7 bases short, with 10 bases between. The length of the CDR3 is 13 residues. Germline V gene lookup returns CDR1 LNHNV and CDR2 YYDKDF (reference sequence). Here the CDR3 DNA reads TGTGCCACCAGCAGTATGACAGGCCAGCCCCAGCATTTT. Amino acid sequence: CATSSMTGQPQHF.

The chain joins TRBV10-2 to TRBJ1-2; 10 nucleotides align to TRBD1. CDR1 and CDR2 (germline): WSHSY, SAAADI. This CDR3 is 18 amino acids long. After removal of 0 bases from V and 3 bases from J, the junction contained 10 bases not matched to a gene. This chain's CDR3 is CASSESTGGTSLDYGYTF. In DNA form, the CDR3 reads TGCGCCAGCAGTGAGTCGACAGGGGGCACGTCGTTGGACTATGGCTACACCTTC.

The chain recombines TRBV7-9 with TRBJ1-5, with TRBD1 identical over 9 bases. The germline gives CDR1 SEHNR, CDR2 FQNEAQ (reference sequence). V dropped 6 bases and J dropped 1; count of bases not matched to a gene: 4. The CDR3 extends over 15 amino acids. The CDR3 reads CASSFDRGSNQPQHF. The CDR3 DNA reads TGTGCCAGCAGTTTCGACAGGGGGAGCAATCAGCCCCAGCATTTT.

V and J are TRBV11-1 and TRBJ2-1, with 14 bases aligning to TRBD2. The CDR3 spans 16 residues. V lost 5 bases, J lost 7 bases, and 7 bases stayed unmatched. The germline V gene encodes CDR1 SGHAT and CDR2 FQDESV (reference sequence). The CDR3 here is CASSLAGLAGANEQFF. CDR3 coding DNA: TGTGCCAGCAGCCTGGCGGGACTAGCGGGAGCGAATGAGCAGTTCTTC.

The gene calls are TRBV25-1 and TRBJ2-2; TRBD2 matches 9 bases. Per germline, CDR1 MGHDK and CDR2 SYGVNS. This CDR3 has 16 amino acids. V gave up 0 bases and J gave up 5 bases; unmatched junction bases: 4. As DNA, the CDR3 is TGTGCCAGCAGTGAATACGGACTAGCGATTACCGGGGAGCTGTTTTTT. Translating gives CASSEYGLAITGELFF.

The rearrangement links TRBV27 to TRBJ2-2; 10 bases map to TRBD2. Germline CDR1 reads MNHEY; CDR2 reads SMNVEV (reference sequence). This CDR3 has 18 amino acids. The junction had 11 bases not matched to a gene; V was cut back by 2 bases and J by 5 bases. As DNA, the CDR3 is TGTGCCAGCAGTTTAGTCCACGGACTAGCGGAAATAACCGGGGAGCTGTTTTTT. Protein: CASSLVHGLAEITGELFF.